This T cell receptor (beta chain) was sequenced in a study of blood T cell repertoires in COVID-19. Study in general: Samples of COVID-19 (acute and convalescent) were obtained from the United States, Italy and Spain. The analysed material was cDNA or gDNA that came from T cells, B-cell-depleted T cells, or PBMCs.

In the original analysis: Reference gene primer amplification gave nucleated cell count estimates. The protocol was immunoSEQ multiplex PCR, while the TCRdb copy is restricted to in-frame clones and leaves out a portion. The V and J calls and clone size come from that table; D and trimming were worked out from the DNA. The sample shows about 180,000 clones, roughly 80% of them seen only once. In this sample, this clone turned up a few times. The germline V gene encodes CDR1 MNHEY and CDR2 SVGAGI. CDR3 length equals 15 residues. Unmatched junction bases numbered 10, after V lost 7 bases and J lost 6 bases.

This TCR was recovered from a human donor in a cohort sampled during active COVID-19. The material sequenced was peripheral blood. The V and J genes are TRBV6-5 and TRBJ1-5, with 9 bases that match TRBD1. CDR3 residues: CASTSFPTGGQPQHF. Here the CDR3 DNA reads TGTGCCAGCACCTCATTCCCGACAGGGGGTCAGCCCCAGCATTTT.